This TCR beta chain was recovered during a study of shared clonotypes between healthy human individuals (dated by TCRdb to the early 2020s). Looking at the study overall: The cohort comprised a couple of women and a few men aged 18 to 49 years. Per donor, three plates each were used for CD4 naive and CD4 memory, two for CD8 naive, and one for CD8 memory. Per donor, leukapheresis produced somewhere between about 0.9 and 9.5 billion PBMCs. To estimate repertoire size and how much clonotype sharing occurs between individuals, the study deeply sequenced the blood TCR repertoires of five healthy adults. Libraries were prepared and TCR repertoires were sequenced by different laboratories using diverse techniques, in order to increase sequencing depth and limit assay-specific biases.

Study-wide findings and limitations: Naive subsets generally had larger estimated clonotype richness than memory subsets. Sampling was restricted to blood, and TCR repertoires in tissue are likely to differ from TCR repertoires in blood. The genetic and exposure-history diversity represented was limited by the small number of donors. Compared with non-shared clonotypes, clonotypes shared by all four sorted-subset donors had higher generation probabilities. Pairwise subsampling indicated that sequencing depth was expected to affect the degree of clonotype sharing among donors. When a handful of donors were compared, the shared fraction of clonotypes was about 5.2% for naive CD4, roughly 3.3% for naive CD8, more than 2% for memory CD4, and less than 0.5% for memory CD8. Incomplete sequencing was indicated by rarefaction of sorted-subset datasets, despite the large sequencing depth.

The CDR3 contains 14 residues, cysteine and phenylalanine counted. The only DNA kept is the CDR3, 42 bases in frame from the first base. CDR1 and CDR2 (SGHNT, YYREEE) derive from the germline V gene (reference sequence). V ends up 0 bases short and J 4 bases short, with an unmatched junction base count of 4. Using the deep immunoSEQ assay, multiplex PCR amplified TCR CDR3 regions from genomic DNA. Genomic DNA extracted from each cell subset was distributed evenly over all wells of several immunoSEQ 96-well plates, and each plate served as one replicate. Each replicate PCR for sorted subsets received approximately 200 ng genomic DNA, equal to some 32,000 T cell genomes. Purified libraries were measured with a Qubit 3.0 fluorometer, size-checked on a Bioanalyzer 2100, and measured again with the KAPA Library Quantification kit. A separate single-read 150-cycle Illumina NextSeq 550 flow cell was used to sequence each immunoSEQ 96-well plate. In the paper's pipeline: Because only junctional sequences without quality scores were contained in the immunoSEQ output, filtering matching that applied to full-length reads could not be performed. Sequences were annotated with PyIR, a Python wrapper for IgBLAST v1.9, using IMGT germline references to assign V/J genes and CDR3. Reads were filtered out if the reads had weak V/J assignments (E-value above 1e-6), no CDR3, stop codons, out-of-frame junctions, or ambiguous translated residues. V3J clonotypes were defined by identical inferred V gene, J gene, and CDR3 amino acid sequence. To compute the percentage overlap between repertoires, the number of shared unique clonotypes was divided by the size of the smaller repertoire. Richness of each repertoire was evaluated using RTK rarefaction, the Chao1 estimator, and Recon v2.1 estimates of unobserved clonotypes. For all TCRbeta clonotypes obtained by the gDNA method from four donors, generation probabilities were computed with OLGA. TCRdb took over this immuneACCESS table, retaining in-frame rearrangements with V and J assigned. Such tables are incomplete; in checked studies, under half of the missing clones stem from an unresolved V gene, and the remainder is unexplained. D and trimming come from the DNA, and the V and J calls and clone size come from that table. The sample profile shows around 1.5 million clones; around 98% of them were found once. The top ten hold about 0.45% of the sample.

Donors were healthy HIV-negative adults with no recently reported acute infections or vaccinations. Every donor was a Caucasian adult residing in Nashville, Tennessee, USA. CD4+ T cells were enriched by magnetic negative selection; naive cells were then positively selected on CD45RA, and the negative fraction formed the memory subset. After blood collection by leukapheresis, PBMCs were isolated using Ficoll-Histopaque density gradient centrifugation and then cryopreserved in the vapor phase of liquid nitrogen. Analytical flow cytometry was used to check the purity and quantity of each magnetically sorted T cell population. Each sorted fraction had its genomic DNA isolated and then quantified by UV absorbance on a Nanodrop 2000c. This clone has just one count. Its target antigen remains unknown. No base quality information exists; no much larger clone differs at one position.

The V gene is TRBV5-4 and the J gene is TRBJ2-7; TRBD2 aligns with 7 central bases. The source material was naive CD4+ T cells sorted from blood. Explained via the paper, the cell subset or site label denotes: CD45RA+ positively selected. The sequence derives from a man aged 25-45 years in good health. The bases are TGTGCCAGCAGCTTGGCGGCTAGCGGTTACGAGCAGTACTTC. It translates to CASSLAASGYEQYF.